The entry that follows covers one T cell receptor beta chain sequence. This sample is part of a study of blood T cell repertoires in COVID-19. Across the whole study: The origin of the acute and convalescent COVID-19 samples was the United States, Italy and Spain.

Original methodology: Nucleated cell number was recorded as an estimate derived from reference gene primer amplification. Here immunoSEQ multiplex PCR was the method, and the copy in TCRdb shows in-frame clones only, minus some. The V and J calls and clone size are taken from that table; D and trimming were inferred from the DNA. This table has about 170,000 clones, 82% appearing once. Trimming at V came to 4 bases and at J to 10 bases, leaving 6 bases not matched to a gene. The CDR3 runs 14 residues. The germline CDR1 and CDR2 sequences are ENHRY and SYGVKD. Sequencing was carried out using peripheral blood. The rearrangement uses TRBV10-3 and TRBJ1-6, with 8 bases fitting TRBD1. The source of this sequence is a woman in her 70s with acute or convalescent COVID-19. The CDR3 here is CAISGTGSRSPLHF. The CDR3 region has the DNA TGTGCCATCAGTGGGACAGGGAGCAGGTCACCCCTCCACTTT.